These 14 T cell receptor beta chains came from one sample sequenced in a study of radiation and T cells in renal cell carcinoma. Time point: blood 2 weeks post-SBRT. Sample treatment: 15 Gy SBRT to primary tumor, nephrectomy 4 weeks later. Sequencing used immunoSEQ multiplex PCR; TCRdb keeps in-frame clones, though not all of them. Among some 75,000 clones, 82% were seen once, and the ten largest hold approximately 6.4%. The sequenced sample was blood, obtained from a patient whose treatment included radiotherapy and nephrectomy. These receptor sequences come from a man between 60 and 75 years old with renal cell carcinoma.

V usage is TRBV14 and J usage is TRBJ2-2; D possibly uses TRBD1 or TRBD2 (6 bases each). Trimming left V 6 bases short and J 6 bases short, with 11 bases between. Germline lookup yields CDR1 SGHDN and CDR2 FVKESK. This CDR3 has 13 amino acids. CDR3 sequence (DNA): TGTGCCAGCAGTAGGGGGAGGTCCGGGGAGCTGTTTTTT. Translating gives CASSRGRSGELFF.

This chain uses TRBV18 with TRBJ2-6; 12 bases align to TRBD1. With 3 bases clipped from V and 2 bases from J, the junction kept 5 bases outside the gene matches. From germline, CDR1 is KGHSH and CDR2 LQKENI. There are 18 residues in the CDR3. The CDR3 is CASSPRDRGRTGANVLTF. The CDR3 DNA sequence: TGTGCCAGCTCACCCAGGGACAGGGGGCGAACTGGGGCCAACGTCCTGACTTTC.

The V and J genes are TRBV4-1 and TRBJ2-3; 7 bases map to TRBD1. V dropped 0 bases and J dropped 3; count of bases not matched to a gene: 18. CDR1 and CDR2 (germline): MGHRA, YSYEKL. This CDR3 has 20 amino acids. CDR3 residues: CASSQDLGTEIPPLTDTQYF. The CDR3 DNA is TGCGCCAGCAGCCAAGATTTAGGGACAGAAATCCCCCCCTTGACAGATACGCAGTATTTT.

The chain uses TRBV2 and TRBJ2-2, with TRBD2 matching over 11 bases. Germline CDR1 is SNHLY and CDR2 is FYNNEI. The V segment lost 3 bases and the J segment 3 bases; nucleotides outside the gene matches: 3. The CDR3 length is 16 residues. The CDR3 bases are TGTGCCAGCAGTGAGAATAGCGGGAGGGACACCGGGGAGCTGTTTTTT. Residues: CASSENSGRDTGELFF.

This chain joins TRBV29-1 and TRBJ2-2; 8 bases are a match to TRBD1. The germline gives CDR1 SQVTM, CDR2 ANQGSEA. The CDR3 contains 14 residues. V trimming: 6 bases; J trimming: 5 bases; junction bases outside the gene matches: 8. The CDR3 coding sequence is TGCAGCGTACAAACAGGGGGTGGAACCGGGGAGCTGTTTTTT. This translates into CSVQTGGGTGELFF.

In this sample, this clone turned up once. The chain has TRBV19 and TRBJ1-1; 7 bases are shared with TRBD1. V was pared by 6 bases and J by 0 bases, with 4 bases of the junction left unmatched. This CDR3 comprises 14 residues. The germline gives CDR1 LNHDA, CDR2 SQIVND (reference sequence). CDR3 sequence: CASRQTGLNTEAFF. CDR3 bases: TGTGCCAGTAGACAGACAGGGTTGAACACTGAAGCTTTCTTT.

The chain joins TRBV7-9 to TRBJ2-1; D unclear. CDR1 is SEHNR, CDR2 FQNEAQ, per germline (reference sequence). The CDR3 sequence is 11 residues long. Between the trimmed V and J ends, which lost 5 bases and 8 bases, there was a span of 7 bases. CDR3 sequence reads: CASSPKDEQFF. The DNA of the CDR3 is TGTGCCAGCAGCCCCAAGGATGAGCAGTTCTTC.

This chain links TRBV6-5 with TRBJ2-1, with TRBD1 identical over 7 bases. Trimming cost V 5 bases and J 6 bases; bases outside gene matches: 10. In germline, CDR1 is MNHEY, CDR2 SVGAGI. The CDR3 has 15 amino acids. The CDR3 DNA is TGTGCCAGCAGTCGACAGGGTTGGCTGGGCAATGAGCAGTTCTTC. It is translated as CASSRQGWLGNEQFF.

The chain employs TRBV7-9 and TRBJ2-1; 9 nucleotides line up with TRBD2. Trimming cost V 5 bases and J 12 bases; bases outside gene matches: 5. This CDR3 region has 12 residues. Germline V gene lookup returns CDR1 SEHNR and CDR2 FQNEAQ (reference sequence). This CDR3 reads CASSARLAVQFF. Here the CDR3 DNA reads TGTGCCAGCAGCGCCCGACTAGCGGTGCAGTTCTTC.

This chain uses TRBV19 with TRBJ2-1; tentatively, D is TRBD1 or TRBD2 (5 bases each). The V end was cut by 5 bases, the J end by 10 bases, with 15 bases between. There are 13 residues in the CDR3. Germline V CDR1 and CDR2: LNHDA, SQIVND (reference sequence). In nucleotides, the CDR3 is TGTGCCAGTAGTGGGGGTCTAAAACGCGAGCAGTTCTTC. Translating it yields CASSGGLKREQFF.

The chain recombines TRBV4-1 with TRBJ2-7; a possible D gene is TRBD1 (6 bases). The CDR3 runs to 16 residues. Germline CDR1 is MGHRA and CDR2 is YSYEKL. V gave up 4 bases and J gave up 3 bases, with 19 bases separating them. This CDR3 reads CASSLLGQQGRYEQYF. The CDR3 nucleotides read TGCGCCAGCAGCCTACTGGGACAACAGGGCCGCTACGAGCAGTACTTC.

CDR3 in amino acids: CATRGTYAAGELFF. The CDR3 region has the DNA TGTGCCACTCGGGGGACTTATGCCGCCGGGGAGCTGTTTTTT. V is TRBV19 and J is TRBJ2-2, with D perhaps TRBD2 (6 bases). Germline CDR1 LNHDA, CDR2 SQIVND (reference sequence). V lost 10 bases, J lost 6 bases, and 18 bases lay in between. The CDR3 runs 14 residues.

V usage is TRBV18 and J usage is TRBJ2-7; possibly TRBD1 for D (6 bases). CDR3 length: 14 residues. The germline gives CDR1 KGHSH, CDR2 LQKENI. The V end lost 1 base, the J end lost 3 bases, and 10 bases lay between the germline ends. CDR3 sequence: CASSPRSQGYEQYF. The CDR3 region has the DNA TGTGCCAGCTCACCACGTTCACAGGGCTACGAGCAGTACTTC. Variable domain in full (rest from reference TRBV18 and TRBJ2-7): NAGVMQNPRHLVRRRGQEARLRCSPMKGHSHVYWYRQLPEEGLKFMVYLQKENIIDESGMPKERFSAEFPKEGPSILRIQQVVRGDSAAYFCASSPRSQGYEQYFGPGTRLTVT.

This clone showed up just once. The chain carries TRBV7-8 and TRBJ2-3; TRBD2 matches 7 bases. V lost 1 base to trimming and J lost 2 bases; unmatched junction nucleotides: 12. The length of the CDR3 is 18 residues. Germline CDR1 SGHVS, CDR2 FQNEAQ. The CDR3 DNA is TGTGCCAGCAGCTTAGGTCGGTTAGCGGGCCTGACCACAGATACGCAGTATTTT. This translates into CASSLGRLAGLTTDTQYF.